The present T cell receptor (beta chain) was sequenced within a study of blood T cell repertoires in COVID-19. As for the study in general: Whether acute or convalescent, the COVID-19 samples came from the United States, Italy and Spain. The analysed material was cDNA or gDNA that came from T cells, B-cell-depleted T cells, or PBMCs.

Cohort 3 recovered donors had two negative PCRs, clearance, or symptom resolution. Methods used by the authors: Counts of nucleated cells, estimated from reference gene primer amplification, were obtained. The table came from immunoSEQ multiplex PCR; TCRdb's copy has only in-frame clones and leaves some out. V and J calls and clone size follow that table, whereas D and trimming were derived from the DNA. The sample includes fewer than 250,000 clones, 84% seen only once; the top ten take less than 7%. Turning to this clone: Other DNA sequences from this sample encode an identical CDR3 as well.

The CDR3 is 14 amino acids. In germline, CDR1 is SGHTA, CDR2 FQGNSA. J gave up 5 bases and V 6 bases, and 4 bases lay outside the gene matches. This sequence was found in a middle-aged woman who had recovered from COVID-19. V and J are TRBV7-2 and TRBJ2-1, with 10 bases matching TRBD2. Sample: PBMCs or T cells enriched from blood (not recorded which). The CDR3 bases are TGTGCCAGCAGTTCCGGACTAGCGGACAATGAGCAGTTCTTC. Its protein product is CASSSGLADNEQFF. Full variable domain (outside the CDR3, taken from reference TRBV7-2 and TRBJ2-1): GAGVSQSPSNKVTEKGKDVELRCDPISGHTALYWYRQSLGQGLEFLIYFQGNSAPDKSGLPSDRFSAERTGGSVSTLTIQRTQQEDSAVYLCASSSGLADNEQFFGPGTRLTVL.